The clone carrying this TCR beta chain was detected ten times or more. From the 5' RACE reads, TCRdb called clonotypes with MiXCR, one entry per CDR3 protein. The table has some 250,000 distinct CDR3 sequences, over 5.5% seen once. This specimen comes from a study of identical twins. CDR1 is ENHRY and CDR2 is SYGVKD in the germline V gene. V trimming: 11 bases; J trimming: 2 bases; junction bases outside the gene matches: 4. CDR3 size: 13 residues. The sample was also reused in another study, on T cells expressing NK-cell markers. That report adds: The authors derived TCR beta repertoires from sorted CD3+CD56+NKG2C+, CD3+CD56+NKG2C- and CD3+CD56-NKG2C+ T cells. Leadership of the CD3+CD56-NKG2C+ fraction also belonged to these clonotypes in a handful of donors.

The receptor was derived from a woman aged 18-30 years in good health. The sample taken for sequencing was CD8+ T cells sorted from blood. This rearrangement joins TRBV10-3 to TRBJ2-2, with 8 positions matching TRBD1. This chain's CDR3 is CAVDRANTGELFF. CDR3 sequence (DNA): TGTGCCGTGGACAGGGCTAACACCGGGGAGCTGTTTTTT.